Listed here are 29 T cell receptor beta chains from one sample, sequenced in a study of T cell responses to AZD1222 COVID-19 vaccine. Sequenced by immunoSEQ multiplex PCR; TCRdb stores in-frame clones only, minus some. The top ten hold 7.7% of the sample, which has 180,000 or so clones, about 86% seen once. The source was peripheral blood, collected on day 0 of AZD1222 vaccination. Receptors originate from an adult in good health.

The CDR3 region is CASSIARGEAYGYTF. CDR3 coding DNA: TGTGCCAGTAGTATAGCACGGGGAGAGGCCTATGGCTACACCTTC. V usage is TRBV19 and J usage is TRBJ1-2; D remains ambiguous. The CDR3 has 15 amino acids. CDR1 and CDR2 (germline): LNHDA, SQIVND (reference sequence). Trimming left V 1 base short and J 4 bases short, with 13 bases between.

The chain recombines TRBV5-4 with TRBJ1-2; D is ambiguous. Germline CDR1 is SGHNT and CDR2 is YYREEE (reference sequence). Deletions cut 1 base from V and 4 bases from J, with 11 bases between. This CDR3 is 14 amino acids long. CDR3 loop: CASSLRDIAYGYTF. In DNA form, the CDR3 reads TGTGCCAGCAGCTTGAGGGATATAGCCTATGGCTACACCTTC.

CDR3 protein: CASSQPGPQETQYF. In nucleotides, the CDR3 is TGTGCTAGTTCACAACCGGGACCGCAAGAGACCCAGTACTTC. This chain uses TRBV12-5 with TRBJ2-5, with D tentatively TRBD1 or TRBD2 (5 bases each). Trimming left V 8 bases short and J 2 bases short, with 15 bases between. CDR3 size: 14 residues. The germline CDR1 and CDR2 sequences are LGHNT and FRNRAP.

The chain carries TRBV2 and TRBJ1-2; maybe TRBD1 (5 bases). The CDR3 consists of 12 residues. The V end was cut by 9 bases, the J end by 9 bases, with 17 bases between. Germline loops: CDR1 SNHLY, CDR2 FYNNEI. The CDR3 DNA sequence: TGTGCCAGTGGGGGTGGGCCTAAGAGCTACACCTTC. It is translated as CASGGGPKSYTF.

A single count supports this clone. The chain is built from TRBV6-2 or TRBV6-3 and TRBJ2-4; D is possibly TRBD1 or TRBD2 (5 bases each). V gave up 5 bases and J gave up 9 bases, with 14 bases separating them. CDR3 length equals 13 residues. The germline CDR1 and CDR2 sequences are MNHEY and SVGEGT. CDR3 sequence reads: CASSDPGRGIQYF. The CDR3 bases are TGTGCCAGCAGTGATCCGGGACGGGGCATTCAGTACTTC.

This rearrangement joins TRBV19 to TRBJ1-4, with D possibly TRBD1 on 6 matching bases. The CDR3 is 14 residues long. The V gene lost 6 bases and the J gene lost 8 bases, with 16 bases spanning the gap. Germline V CDR1 and CDR2: LNHDA, SQIVND (reference sequence). CDR3 residues: CASSAAGAREKLFF. CDR3 DNA sequence: TGTGCCAGTAGCGCCGCGGGGGCCCGGGAAAAACTGTTTTTT.

The chain recombines TRBV3-1 (or the pseudogene TRBV3-2) with TRBJ2-1, with D unresolved. Trimming removed 1 base at V and 4 bases at J, with 5 bases between. The CDR3 has 13 residues. Germline V CDR1 and CDR2: LGHDT, YNNKEL (reference sequence). The CDR3 is CASSQGFYNEQFF. CDR3 bases: TGTGCCAGCAGCCAAGGGTTTTACAATGAGCAGTTCTTC.

The count of this clone is one. J is TRBJ1-1 and V is TRBV24-1; possibly TRBD1 for D (6 bases). The CDR3 is 13 residues long. Germline V gene sequence: CDR1 KGHDR, CDR2 SFDVKD. The V end was cut by 3 bases, the J end by 8 bases, with 12 bases between. This CDR3 is CATSDGHREEAFF. The CDR3 bases are TGTGCCACCAGTGATGGTCACAGGGAGGAAGCTTTCTTT.

This clone was counted a single time. The chain couples TRBV5-1 to TRBJ2-7; possible D gene TRBD1, 6 bases. This CDR3 region has 15 residues. Trimming removed 0 bases from V and 4 bases from J, with 14 bases in between. CDR1 is SGHRS, CDR2 YFSETQ, per germline. The CDR3: CASSLDRVDYYEQYF. In DNA form, the CDR3 reads TGCGCCAGCAGCTTGGACAGGGTAGATTATTACGAGCAGTACTTC.

This chain connects TRBV29-1 to TRBJ2-2, with D unclear. The germline V and J ends were trimmed by 5 bases and 2 bases, with 12 bases remaining between them. The CDR3 runs to 14 residues. In germline, CDR1 is SQVTM, CDR2 ANQGSEA. The CDR3 DNA follows: TGCAGCGTTCCCAAATCCCTTAACACCGGGGAGCTGTTTTTT. As protein: CSVPKSLNTGELFF.

The genes are TRBV7-6 and TRBJ1-2; D is unresolved. This CDR3 spans 16 amino acids. Germline V gene data show CDR1 as SGHVS and CDR2 as FNYEAQ. V lost 1 base, J lost 2 bases, and 14 bases lay in between. CDR3 amino acids: CASSLDGVGTNYGYTF. CDR3 DNA sequence: TGTGCCAGCAGCTTAGACGGGGTCGGTACAAACTATGGCTACACCTTC.

The chain links TRBV28 to TRBJ2-7; no reliable D call. The CDR3 runs to 14 residues. The germline V and J ends were trimmed by 5 bases and 0 bases, with 11 bases remaining between them. Germline CDR1 reads MDHEN; CDR2 reads SYDVKM. Here the CDR3 DNA reads TGTGCCAGCAGTCCATTCTCTGTCTCCTACGAGCAGTACTTC. Encoded protein: CASSPFSVSYEQYF.

This rearrangement joins TRBV20-1 to TRBJ2-1; 9 bases are shared with TRBD2. CDR1 and CDR2 (germline): DFQATT, SNEGSKA (reference sequence). This CDR3 spans 16 amino acids. The V and J ends lost 3 bases and 1 base, in that order; junction bases with no gene match: 7. The CDR3 sequence: CSASILAGSSYNEQFF. Here the CDR3 DNA reads TGCAGTGCTAGTATCCTAGCGGGGAGTTCCTACAATGAGCAGTTCTTC.

In its sample, this clone was seen once. This chain links TRBV5-1 with TRBJ2-3, with 9 bases aligning to TRBD2. The germline gives CDR1 SGHRS, CDR2 YFSETQ. Trimming took 4 bases from V and 2 from J; bases not matched to a gene: 11. There are 17 residues in the CDR3. CDR3 in amino acids: CASSPDVAGGITDTQYF. CDR3 in DNA: TGCGCCAGCAGCCCGGATGTTGCGGGGGGGATCACAGATACGCAGTATTTT.

The chain uses TRBV7-9 and TRBJ1-2; D call uncertain. Germline V CDR1 and CDR2: SEHNR, FQNEAQ (reference sequence). V lost 5 bases, J lost 5 bases, and 12 bases lay in between. The CDR3 covers 13 residues. In DNA form, the CDR3 reads TGTGCCAGCAGCCTTCGGGAGTGGTATGGCTACACCTTC. Encoded protein: CASSLREWYGYTF.

The chain links TRBV2 to TRBJ2-7; TRBD2 agrees at 8 bases. CDR1 and CDR2 (germline): SNHLY, FYNNEI. CDR3 length: 12 amino acids. J gave up 7 bases and V 2 bases, and 1 base lay outside the gene matches. The CDR3: CASSELAGEQYF. The CDR3 nucleotides read TGTGCCAGCAGTGAATTAGCGGGAGAGCAGTACTTC.

The chain recombines TRBV14 with TRBJ2-5; 8 bases align to TRBD1. After removal of 4 bases from V and 3 bases from J, the junction contained 4 bases not matched to a gene. This CDR3 contains 14 residues. The germline V gene encodes CDR1 SGHDN and CDR2 FVKESK. In DNA, the CDR3 is TGTGCCAGCAGCCCGGACAGGGATGAAGAGACCCAGTACTTC. It is translated as CASSPDRDEETQYF.

The rearrangement links TRBV6-2 or TRBV6-3 to TRBJ1-2, with D perhaps matching TRBD1 (5 bases). The CDR3 sequence is 13 residues long. V was pared by 5 bases and J by 8 bases, with 15 bases between. The germline V gene has CDR1 MNHEY and CDR2 SVGEGT. The CDR3 sequence: CASSQRGPRGYTF. CDR3 DNA sequence: TGTGCCAGCAGTCAACGGGGCCCGAGGGGCTACACCTTC.

V is TRBV28 and J is TRBJ1-2; D is undetermined. Trimming shortened V by 6 bases and J by 5 bases, and 10 bases separated the two germline ends. This CDR3 has 12 residues. The V gene's germline CDR1 is MDHEN and CDR2 SYDVKM. The CDR3 reads CASSPGVYGYTF. Here the CDR3 DNA reads TGTGCCAGCAGCCCCGGGGTTTATGGCTACACCTTC.

V usage is TRBV7-2 and J usage is TRBJ2-2; D gene unclear. This CDR3 has 14 amino acids. The V end lost 3 bases, the J end lost 1 base, and 6 bases lay between the germline ends. Germline CDR1 SGHTA, CDR2 FQGNSA. The CDR3, as DNA: TGTGCCAGCAGCTTCTTGAGGAACACCGGGGAGCTGTTTTTT. Translated, it gives CASSFLRNTGELFF.

This clone was observed once. This sequence joins TRBV21-1 and TRBJ1-1. TRBV21-1 is a listed pseudogene. The CDR3 extends over 12 amino acids. In nucleotides, the CDR3 is TGTGCCAGCCCCCCGGAGGTATGGGAAGCTTTCTTT. Translation gives CASPPEVWEAFF.

The V and J genes are TRBV5-5 and TRBJ2-5; a possible D gene is TRBD1 (5 bases). This CDR3 is 12 amino acids long. CDR1 and CDR2 (germline): SGHKS, YYEKEE (reference sequence). V was pared by 4 bases and J by 5 bases, with 9 bases between. The CDR3 region has the DNA TGTGCCAGCAGCGGGGCTTTTGAGACCCAGTACTTC. This encodes CASSGAFETQYF.

The chain recombines TRBV7-2 with TRBJ1-5, with unresolved D. Germline CDR1 SGHTA, CDR2 FQGNSA. CDR3 length: 14 amino acids. Trimming removed 0 bases at V and 0 bases at J, with 3 bases between. The CDR3 sequence is CASSLAGSNQPQHF. The CDR3 DNA is TGTGCCAGCAGCTTAGCAGGTAGCAATCAGCCCCAGCATTTT. The variable domain in full, completed from reference TRBV7-2 and TRBJ1-5, reads GAGVSQSPSNKVTEKGKDVELRCDPISGHTALYWYRQSLGQGLEFLIYFQGNSAPDKSGLPSDRFSAERTGGSVSTLTIQRTQQEDSAVYLCASSLAGSNQPQHFGDGTRLSIL.

The chain carries TRBV4-1 and TRBJ2-7; perhaps TRBD1 as D (5 bases). Trimming shortened V by 0 bases and J by 3 bases, and 9 bases separated the two germline ends. The CDR3 has 14 residues. The V gene's germline CDR1 is MGHRA and CDR2 YSYEKL. The CDR3 region is CASSQDARGYEQYF. CDR3 DNA sequence: TGCGCCAGCAGCCAAGATGCTAGGGGCTACGAGCAGTACTTC.

This chain connects TRBV7-9 to TRBJ2-7; 9 bases are a match to TRBD1. The CDR3 consists of 15 residues. With 1 base clipped from V and 2 bases from J, the junction kept 3 bases outside the gene matches. CDR1 SEHNR and CDR2 FQNEAQ come from the germline V gene (reference sequence). The CDR3 here is CASSLEGTGTYEQYF. CDR3 coding DNA: TGTGCCAGCAGCTTAGAAGGGACAGGGACCTACGAGCAGTACTTC. The full variable domain, in which reference TRBV7-9 and TRBJ2-7 provide the parts outside the CDR3, is DTGVSQNPRHKITKRGQNVTFRCDPISEHNRLYWYRQTLGQGPEFLTYFQNEAQLEKSRLLSDRFSAERPKGSFSTLEIQRTEQGDSAMYLCASSLEGTGTYEQYFGPGTRLTVT.

The chain uses TRBV19 and TRBJ2-1, with TRBD2 identical over 9 bases. Germline V CDR1 and CDR2: LNHDA, SQIVND (reference sequence). This CDR3 is 13 amino acids long. Losses at the gene ends were 9 bases for V and 7 bases for J; bases not matched to a gene: 7. CDR3 DNA sequence: TGTGCCAGCGCGGGACTAGCTGTAAATGAGCAGTTCTTC. Protein: CASAGLAVNEQFF.

The chain is built from TRBV7-2 and TRBJ2-5; D may be TRBD1 (5 bases). Trimming removed 1 base from V and 5 bases from J, with 8 bases in between. The CDR3 consists of 13 residues. Germline loops: CDR1 SGHTA, CDR2 FQGNSA. CDR3 nucleotide sequence: TGTGCCAGCAGCTTAGGCAGGGCCGAGACCCAGTACTTC. Its translation: CASSLGRAETQYF. The variable domain in full, completed from reference TRBV7-2 and TRBJ2-5, reads GAGVSQSPSNKVTEKGKDVELRCDPISGHTALYWYRQSLGQGLEFLIYFQGNSAPDKSGLPSDRFSAERTGGSVSTLTIQRTQQEDSAVYLCASSLGRAETQYFGPGTRLLVL.

This chain joins TRBV6-1 and TRBJ2-7; D is perhaps TRBD1 (6 bases). This CDR3 has 12 residues. CDR1 is MNHNS, CDR2 SASEGT, per germline. V dropped 2 bases and J dropped 4 bases, with 6 bases sitting between them. The CDR3, as DNA: TGTGCCAGCAGTGAAACAGGGTACGAGCAGTACTTC. Translating gives CASSETGYEQYF.

The chain couples TRBV6-5 to TRBJ1-1; 7 nucleotides line up with TRBD1. The CDR3 length is 14 residues. J lost 5 bases, V lost 7 bases, and 10 bases had no gene match. Germline V lookup: CDR1 MNHEY, CDR2 SVGAGI. The CDR3 DNA reads as TGTGCCAGCAAGAATTACAGGGGAGGAACTGAAGCTTTCTTT. Protein sequence: CASKNYRGGTEAFF.